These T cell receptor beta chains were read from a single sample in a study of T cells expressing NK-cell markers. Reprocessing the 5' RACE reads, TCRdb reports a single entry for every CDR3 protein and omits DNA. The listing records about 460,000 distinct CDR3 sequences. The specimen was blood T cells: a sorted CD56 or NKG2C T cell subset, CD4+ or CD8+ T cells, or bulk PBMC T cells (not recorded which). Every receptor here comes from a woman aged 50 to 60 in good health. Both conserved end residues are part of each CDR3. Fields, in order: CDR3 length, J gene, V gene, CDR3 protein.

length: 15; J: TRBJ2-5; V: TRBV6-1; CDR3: CASRPIGGRTETQYF
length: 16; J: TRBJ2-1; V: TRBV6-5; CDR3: CASRKTGTGVYNEQFF
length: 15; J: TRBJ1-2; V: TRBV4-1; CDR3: CASSQDFGSYYGYTF
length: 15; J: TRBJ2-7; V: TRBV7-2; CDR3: CASSAGTGGYYEQYF
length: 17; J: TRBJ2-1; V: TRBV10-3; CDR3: CAISESLGAGVNAEQFF
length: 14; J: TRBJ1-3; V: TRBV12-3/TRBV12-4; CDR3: CASSADRKRNTIYF
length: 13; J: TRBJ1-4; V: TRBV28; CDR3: CASKQYPNEKLFF
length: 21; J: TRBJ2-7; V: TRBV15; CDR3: CATSRRNVGGNHPSGSYEQYF
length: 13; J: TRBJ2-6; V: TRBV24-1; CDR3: CATSPSGRYVLTF
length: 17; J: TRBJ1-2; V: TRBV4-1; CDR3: CASSSPEKGQGANGYTF
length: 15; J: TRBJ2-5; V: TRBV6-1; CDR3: CASTWTGFAQETQYF
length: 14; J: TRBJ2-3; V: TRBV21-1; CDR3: CARATSDTTDTQYF
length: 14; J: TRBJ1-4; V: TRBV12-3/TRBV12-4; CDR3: CASSLTGRDQKLFF
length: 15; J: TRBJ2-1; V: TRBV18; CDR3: CASSPQVGKYNEQFF
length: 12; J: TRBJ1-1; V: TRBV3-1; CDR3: CASSQVWTEAFF
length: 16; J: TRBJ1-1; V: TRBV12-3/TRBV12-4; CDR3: CASRNPGSTQGTEAFF
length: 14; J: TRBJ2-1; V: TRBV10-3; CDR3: CAIRIAGEYNEQFF
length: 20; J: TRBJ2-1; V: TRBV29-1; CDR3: CSVEEPPGLAGGGNYNEQFF
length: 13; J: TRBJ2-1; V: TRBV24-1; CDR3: CATSDWTELEQFF
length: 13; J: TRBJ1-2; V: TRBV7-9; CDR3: CASSPTGGDGYTF
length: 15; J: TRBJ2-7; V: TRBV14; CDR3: CASSQGLAGPYEQYF
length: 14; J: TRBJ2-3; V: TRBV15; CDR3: CATSTGSSRDTQYF
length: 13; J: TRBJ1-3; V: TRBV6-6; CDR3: CASSSKSGNTIYF
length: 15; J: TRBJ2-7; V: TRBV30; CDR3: CAWSLARQATYEQYF
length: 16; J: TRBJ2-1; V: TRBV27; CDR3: CASTRGQGTPYNEQFF
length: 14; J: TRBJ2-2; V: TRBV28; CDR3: CASRPSGYTGELFF
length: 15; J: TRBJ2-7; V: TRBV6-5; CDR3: CATKGGEVGSYEQYF
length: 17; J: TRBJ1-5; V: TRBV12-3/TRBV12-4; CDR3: CASSLSRSPGGDQPQHF
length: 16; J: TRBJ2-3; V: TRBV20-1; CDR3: CSASGAESSPADTQYF
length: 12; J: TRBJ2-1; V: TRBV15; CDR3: CATSRTYNEQFF
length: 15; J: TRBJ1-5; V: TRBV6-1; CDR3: CASRADENSNQPQHF
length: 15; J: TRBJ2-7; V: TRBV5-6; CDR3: CASSLAGTSFYEQYF
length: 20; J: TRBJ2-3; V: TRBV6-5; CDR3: CASSYSGGQPGLAGSDTQYF
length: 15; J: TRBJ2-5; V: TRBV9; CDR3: CASSGGTSGRVTQYF
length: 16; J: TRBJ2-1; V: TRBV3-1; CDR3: CASSQGGGQAYNEQFF
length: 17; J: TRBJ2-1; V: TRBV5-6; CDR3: CASSLVVFGGLDNEQFF
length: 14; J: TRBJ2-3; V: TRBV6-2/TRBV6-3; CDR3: CASRQRTSTDTQYF
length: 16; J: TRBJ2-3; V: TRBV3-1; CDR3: CASSQGGGSRTDTQYF
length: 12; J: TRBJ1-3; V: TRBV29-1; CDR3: CSAEAPGNTIYF
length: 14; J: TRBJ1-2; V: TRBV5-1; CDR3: CASSSTTGVYGYTF
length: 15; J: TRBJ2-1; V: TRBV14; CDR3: CASSQELLAGGEQFF
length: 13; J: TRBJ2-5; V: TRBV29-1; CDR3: CSVRPRFQETQYF
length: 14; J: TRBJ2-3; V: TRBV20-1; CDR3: CSARWHILSDTQYF
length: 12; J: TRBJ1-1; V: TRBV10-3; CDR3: CAILTGDTEAFF
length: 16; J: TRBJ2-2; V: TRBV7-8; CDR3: CASSHPVARGTGELFF
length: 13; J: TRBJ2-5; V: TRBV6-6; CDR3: CASSSQGQETQYF
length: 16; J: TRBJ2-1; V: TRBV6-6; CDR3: CASSYPGGSGRYEQFF
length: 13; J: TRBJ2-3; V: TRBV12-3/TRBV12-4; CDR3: CASTARRTDTQYF
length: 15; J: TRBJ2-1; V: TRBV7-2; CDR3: CASSLVDRGYNEQFF
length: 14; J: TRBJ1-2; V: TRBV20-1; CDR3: CSAATPLRGNGYTF
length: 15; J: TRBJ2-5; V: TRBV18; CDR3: CASSRYSGKGETQYF
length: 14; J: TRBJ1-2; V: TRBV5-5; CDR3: CASSLGGQGFGYTF
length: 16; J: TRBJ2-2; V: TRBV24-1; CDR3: CATSDFDKRNTGELFF
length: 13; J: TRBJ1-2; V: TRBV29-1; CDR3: CSVGQENNYGYTF
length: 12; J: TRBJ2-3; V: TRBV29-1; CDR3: CSAGAGRGVQYF
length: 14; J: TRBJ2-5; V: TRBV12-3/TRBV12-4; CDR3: CASRDMGSQETQYF
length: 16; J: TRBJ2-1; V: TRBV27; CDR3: CASSSWTGQSSNEQFF